The 23 T cell receptor beta chains given below trace back to one sample, sequenced in a study of T and B cells in COVID-19 patients. TRB was amplified from about 250-500 ng of blood genomic DNA. BIOMED2 TRB-A/B primer pools were used in multiplex TRB PCR. TCRdb re-analysed the multiplex PCR reads in MiXCR, keeping a single row per CDR3 protein. The repertoire consists of around 30,000 distinct CDR3 sequences, with approximately 32% occurring once and the leading ten covering about 1.7%. Sequencing input: blood. The receptors derive from a human donor who had recovered from COVID-19.

This clonotype has ten or more counts. The CDR3 DNA reads as TGTGCCAGCAGCTTGGCCGGGACAGGAACTTCACCCCTCCACTTT. The encoded protein is CASSLAGTGTSPLHF. The chain links TRBV5-6 to TRBJ1-6; TRBD1 matches at 8 bases. The V and J ends lost 0 bases and 9 bases, in that order; junction bases with no gene match: 5. CDR1 and CDR2 (germline): SGHDT, YYEEEE. The CDR3 runs 15 residues.

This clonotype was counted ten times or more. The CDR3 spells CASSLQSSYNEQFF. The DNA of the CDR3 is TGTGCCAGCAGCTTACAATCCTCCTACAATGAGCAGTTCTTC. J is TRBJ2-1 and V is TRBV5-5; D unclear. The CDR3 runs 14 residues. The V gene's germline CDR1 is SGHKS and CDR2 YYEKEE (reference sequence). Deletions cut 2 bases from V and 0 bases from J, with 6 bases between.

The J gene is TRBJ2-7, the V gene TRBV20-1; TRBD2 matches 7 bases. In germline, CDR1 is DFQATT, CDR2 SNEGSKA (reference sequence). With V trimmed by 0 bases and J by 0 bases, 2 bases remained unmatched. The CDR3 sequence is 14 residues long. CDR3: CSARDGGSSYEQYF. The CDR3 DNA reads as TGCAGTGCTAGAGACGGGGGGAGCTCCTACGAGCAGTACTTC.

CDR3 in DNA: TGTGCCAGCACCAGGGGGGGCGGGGATACGCAGTATTTT. It yields the protein CASTRGGGDTQYF. The chain uses TRBV27 and TRBJ2-3, with D perhaps TRBD1 or TRBD2 (7 bases each). V dropped 7 bases and J dropped 6 bases, with 14 bases sitting between them. The CDR3 covers 13 residues. Germline CDR1 and CDR2: MNHEY and SMNVEV (reference sequence).

The chain has TRBV6-5 and TRBJ2-2; the D gene is possibly TRBD1 (5 bases). The length of the CDR3 is 15 residues. Germline V gives CDR1 MNHEY, CDR2 SVGAGI. The CDR3 loop reads CVTPAAGKNTGELFF. The CDR3 DNA follows: TGTGTTACCCCGGCGGCAGGGAAGAACACCGGGGAGCTGTTTTTT.

This clonotype was counted many times. The gene calls are TRBV29-1 and TRBJ2-4, with 9 bases lining up with TRBD2. The J segment lost 2 bases and the V segment lost 6 bases, leaving 17 bases of the junction unmatched. The CDR3 runs 18 residues. Per the germline V gene, CDR1 is SQVTM and CDR2 is ANQGSEA. The CDR3: CSVDTWDSGSGSKNIQYF. DNA of the CDR3: TGCAGCGTCGATACCTGGGATAGCGGGAGTGGTTCCAAAAACATTCAGTACTTC.

The chain joins TRBV7-2 to TRBJ2-3; D is unclear. The CDR3 covers 14 residues. V gave up 1 base and J gave up 4 bases, with 9 bases separating them. Per germline, CDR1 SGHTA and CDR2 FQGNSA. CDR3 in DNA: TGTGCCAGCAGCTTAGGATCGACCGCAGATACGCAGTATTTT. The encoded protein is CASSLGSTADTQYF. Using reference TRBV7-2 and TRBJ2-3 for the parts outside the CDR3, the full variable domain is GAGVSQSPSNKVTEKGKDVELRCDPISGHTALYWYRQSLGQGLEFLIYFQGNSAPDKSGLPSDRFSAERTGGSVSTLTIQRTQQEDSAVYLCASSLGSTADTQYFGPGTRLTVL.

The chain carries TRBV6-5 and TRBJ1-1; D remains unclear. CDR3 size: 13 residues. Germline CDR1 reads MNHEY; CDR2 reads SVGAGI. V lost 6 bases and J 3 bases, leaving 11 bases between the germline ends. CDR3 bases: TGTGCCAGCAGAACACTAGGGTACACTGAAGCTTTCTTT. It encodes CASRTLGYTEAFF.

The chain is built from TRBV7-2 and TRBJ1-2, with 7 bases that match TRBD1. The germline V gene encodes CDR1 SGHTA and CDR2 FQGNSA. The junction had 14 bases not matched to a gene; V was cut back by 6 bases and J by 7 bases. The CDR3 length is 15 residues. The CDR3 here is CASSRGQAGGIGYTF. CDR3 sequence (DNA): TGTGCCAGCAGTCGTGGACAGGCGGGCGGGATTGGCTACACCTTC.

J is TRBJ1-1 and V is TRBV19, with D perhaps TRBD1 (5 bases). The CDR3 consists of 14 residues. Trimming took 5 bases from V and 1 from J, leaving 11 bases between them. Looked up from germline, CDR1 is LNHDA and CDR2 is SQIVND (reference sequence). The CDR3 is CASSHRGTNTEAFF. The DNA of the CDR3 is TGTGCCAGTAGTCATCGGGGGACGAACACTGAAGCTTTCTTT.

The sample holds many counts of this clonotype. The rearrangement joins TRBV18 to TRBJ2-5; D possibly uses TRBD1 or TRBD2 (5 bases each). The V gene's germline CDR1 is KGHSH and CDR2 LQKENI. The CDR3 runs 14 residues. Trimming left V 5 bases short and J 2 bases short, with 12 bases between. This CDR3 is CASSSRDEQETQYF. The CDR3 DNA follows: TGTGCCAGCTCATCCCGGGACGAACAAGAGACCCAGTACTTC.

The rearrangement joins TRBV6-2 or TRBV6-3 to TRBJ2-1; 7 bases align to TRBD1. Trimming at V came to 4 bases and at J to 7 bases, leaving 7 bases not matched to a gene. The CDR3 is 14 amino acids. The germline gives CDR1 MNHEY, CDR2 SVGEGT. The CDR3 spells CASSSTQGVNEQFF. The CDR3 bases are TGTGCCAGCAGTTCGACTCAGGGGGTTAATGAGCAGTTCTTC.

This clonotype was counted ten times or more. The chain links TRBV30 to TRBJ2-2; D gene uncertain. Trimming shortened V by 0 bases and J by 0 bases, and 5 bases separated the two germline ends. The CDR3 is 14 residues long. Germline values: CDR1 GTSNPN, CDR2 SVGIG (reference sequence). The CDR3 is CAWSVGPNTGELFF. The DNA of the CDR3 is TGTGCCTGGAGTGTAGGCCCGAACACCGGGGAGCTGTTTTTT.

The gene calls are TRBV30 and TRBJ2-1, with D unresolved. The CDR3 is 12 residues long. V gave up 2 bases and J gave up 8 bases, with 10 bases separating them. Germline lookup yields CDR1 GTSNPN and CDR2 SVGIG (reference sequence). CDR3 DNA: TGTGCCTGGAGTCCTCTTGGGGATGAGCAGTTCTTC. It yields the protein CAWSPLGDEQFF.

The chain links TRBV6-5 to TRBJ1-6, with D uncertain. The CDR3 covers 14 residues. Trimming removed 0 bases at V and 9 bases at J, with 9 bases between. Per germline, CDR1 MNHEY and CDR2 SVGAGI. CDR3 loop: CASSYSGSRSPLHF. CDR3 sequence (DNA): TGTGCCAGCAGTTACTCAGGGAGCCGTTCACCCCTCCACTTT.

The chain combines TRBV5-4 with TRBJ2-7; D tentatively reads TRBD1 or TRBD2 (5 bases each). V was trimmed by 2 bases and J by 1 base, leaving 19 bases between them. The CDR3 length is 17 residues. The germline V gene has CDR1 SGHNT and CDR2 YYREEE (reference sequence). CDR3 nucleotide sequence: TGTGCCAGCAGCTTACGAAAAACCGGGACCCAATCCTACGAGCAGTACTTC. Amino acid sequence: CASSLRKTGTQSYEQYF.

In its sample, this clonotype ranks as medium-sized (0.01 to 0.1%). The V call is TRBV29-1, the J call TRBJ2-5; D unclear. V lost 7 bases, J lost 0 bases, and 12 bases lay in between. This CDR3 contains 13 residues. Germline CDR1 and CDR2: SQVTM and ANQGSEA. The CDR3: CSAETPYQETQYF. Written as DNA, the CDR3 is TGCAGCGCAGAGACACCGTACCAAGAGACCCAGTACTTC.

This clonotype rates as medium-sized. This rearrangement joins TRBV29-1 to TRBJ1-1; 7 bases are shared with TRBD1. V lost 8 bases to trimming and J lost 1 base; unmatched junction nucleotides: 4. This CDR3 is built from 12 residues. Germline V CDR1 and CDR2: SQVTM, ANQGSEA. The CDR3 DNA is TGCAGCATGAGACAGGGGAACACTGAAGCTTTCTTT. Amino acids: CSMRQGNTEAFF.

This clonotype was detected only a few times. The gene calls are TRBV7-2 and TRBJ2-5; 7 positions agree with TRBD1. Germline lookup yields CDR1 SGHTA and CDR2 FQGNSA. This CDR3 comprises 15 residues. J was trimmed by 1 base and V by 0 bases; bases with no gene match: 2. This chain's CDR3 is CASSLAGTAQETQYF. Here the CDR3 DNA reads TGTGCCAGCAGCTTAGCTGGGACAGCCCAAGAGACCCAGTACTTC. Full variable domain (remainder filled in from reference TRBV7-2 and TRBJ2-5): GAGVSQSPSNKVTEKGKDVELRCDPISGHTALYWYRQSLGQGLEFLIYFQGNSAPDKSGLPSDRFSAERTGGSVSTLTIQRTQQEDSAVYLCASSLAGTAQETQYFGPGTRLLVL.

The chain couples TRBV6-1 to TRBJ2-1; 7 bases are shared with TRBD1. CDR3 size: 16 residues. With V trimmed by 7 bases and J by 4 bases, 13 bases remained unmatched. CDR1 is MNHNS, CDR2 SASEGT, per germline. The DNA of the CDR3 is TGTGCCAGCATCAGAACCAGACAGGGCCGTTACAATGAGCAGTTCTTC. This gives the protein CASIRTRQGRYNEQFF.

This clonotype was seen only once. This chain uses TRBV5-5 with TRBJ2-3, with 7 bases aligning to TRBD2. With V trimmed by 3 bases and J by 0 bases, 7 bases remained unmatched. The CDR3 is made up of 16 amino acids. CDR1 and CDR2 (germline): SGHKS, YYEKEE (reference sequence). CDR3 protein: CASSWAGGGSTDTQYF. DNA of the CDR3: TGTGCCAGCAGCTGGGCCGGCGGGGGTAGCACAGATACGCAGTATTTT. Full variable domain (missing parts from reference TRBV5-5 and TRBJ2-3): DAGVTQSPTHLIKTRGQQVTLRCSPISGHKSVSWYQQVLGQGPQFIFQYYEKEERGRGNFPDRFSARQFPNYSSELNVNALLLGDSALYLCASSWAGGGSTDTQYFGPGTRLTVL.

The rearrangement joins TRBV18 to TRBJ1-2; D is undetermined. V was shortened by 2 bases and J by 9 bases, with 13 bases between the two germline ends. Germline loops: CDR1 KGHSH, CDR2 LQKENI. This CDR3 region has 13 residues. CDR3 sequence (DNA): TGTGCCAGCTCACCAGACGGGATGGGAAGCTACACCTTC. As protein: CASSPDGMGSYTF.

This clonotype has at least ten counts. This chain links TRBV19 with TRBJ2-7, with a possible D match to TRBD2 (5 bases). Germline V CDR1 and CDR2: LNHDA, SQIVND (reference sequence). The CDR3 consists of 12 residues. V was pared by 3 bases and J by 6 bases, with 9 bases between. CDR3 DNA: TGTGCCAGTAGTATTGGTGGGAGCGAGCAGTACTTC. It yields the protein CASSIGGSEQYF.